These 23 T cell receptor beta chains were sequenced from one sample in a study of immune aging and cytomegalovirus after organ transplant. BD Rhapsody targeted mRNA and AbSeq chemistry was used for microwell cell capture and library preparation. MiXCR, applied by TCRdb to the single-cell sequencing reads, yields one record per CDR3 protein. The sample lists about 21,000 distinct CDR3 sequences, just over 35% occurring once. Time point specified: five sample-tagged time points from pre-transplant (day -1) to day 368 post-transplant, pooled. No antigen is known for these receptors. This specimen was CMV peptide-activated CD4+ and CD8+ T cells sorted from blood, taken at five time points, pooled. Described subset: sorted CD8+CD137+ and CD4+CD154+ T cells after more than 9 h CMV IE-1 peptide stimulation. These receptors all come from a female donor who had a heart transplant and CMV viremia.

The chain couples TRBV4-1 to TRBJ2-2, with TRBD2 matching over 7 bases. The CDR3 totals 17 residues. Per germline, CDR1 MGHRA and CDR2 YSYEKL. V trimming: 3 bases; J trimming: 5 bases; junction bases outside the gene matches: 12. The CDR3 DNA reads as TGCGCCAGCAGCCAGCTACCGGGCGGGAGAAGGACCGGGGAGCTGTTTTTT. This codes for CASSQLPGGRRTGELFF.

This clonotype was recorded many times. The chain links TRBV28 to TRBJ2-7, with 14 bases matching TRBD2. The CDR3 consists of 17 residues. Germline V lookup: CDR1 MDHEN, CDR2 SYDVKM. The trim removed 6 bases at V and 3 bases at J, leaving 10 bases unmatched. CDR3 DNA: TGTGCCAGCAGCCACGGACTAGCGGGAGGCCCAATCTACGAGCAGTACTTC. The encoded protein is CASSHGLAGGPIYEQYF. The complete variable domain, with remaining parts taken from reference TRBV28 and TRBJ2-7, reads DVKVTQSSRYLVKRTGEKVFLECVQDMDHENMFWYRQDPGLGLRLIYFSYDVKMKEKGDIPEGYSVSREKKERFSLILESASTNQTSMYLCASSHGLAGGPIYEQYFGPGTRLTVT.

In its sample, this clonotype was seen many times. The chain is built from TRBV6-1 and TRBJ1-2, with 12 bases aligning to TRBD1. Germline V gene data show CDR1 as MNHNS and CDR2 as SASEGT. This CDR3 comprises 15 residues. The ends lost 7 bases at V and 1 base at J; junction bases unmatched: 4. The CDR3 sequence is CASTGTGGYNYGYTF. The CDR3 DNA sequence: TGTGCCAGCACCGGGACAGGGGGCTATAACTATGGCTACACCTTC.

The CDR3 here is CASSGGLVTDTQYF. CDR3 nucleotide sequence: TGTGCCAGCAGCGGGGGACTAGTCACAGATACGCAGTATTTT. This chain uses TRBV2 with TRBJ2-3, with 8 bases aligning to TRBD2. Trimming cost V 6 bases and J 2 bases; bases outside gene matches: 4. The length of the CDR3 is 14 residues. Germline loops: CDR1 SNHLY, CDR2 FYNNEI.

This clonotype was seen at least ten times. This may come from a read error, since a much larger clone is one base off. A read error is likely, as this CDR3 ends without the conserved phenylalanine or tryptophan. The chain carries TRBV5-4 and TRBJ1-2; 7 nucleotides align to TRBD1. This CDR3 has 13 residues. Trimming removed 3 bases from V and 6 bases from J; junction bases left unmatched: 5. The germline V gene encodes CDR1 SGHNT and CDR2 YYREEE (reference sequence). For the CDR3, the DNA is TGTGCCAGCAGCTCTCAAGGGGGCCATGGCTACACCTCC. Translating it yields CASSSQGGHGYTS.

This clonotype is medium-sized. The genes are TRBV10-3 and TRBJ2-3, with D possibly being TRBD2 (6 bases). The CDR3 spans 13 residues. V shed 11 bases and J shed 2 bases, with 14 bases lying between them. Germline CDR1 reads ENHRY; CDR2 reads SYGVKD. The CDR3 spells CAVRDFSTDTQYF. As DNA, the CDR3 is TGTGCCGTCCGGGACTTTTCCACAGATACGCAGTATTTT.

The count of this clonotype is one. At one end, the junction sequence differs from germline, possibly due to a read error. The rearrangement uses TRBV29-1 and TRBJ2-1; 12 positions match TRBD2. Germline CDR1 SQVTM, CDR2 ANQGSEA. The CDR3 sequence is 17 residues long. CDR3 region: CGVEKFIGTSGYNEQFF. The CDR3 DNA is TGCGGCGTTGAAAAGTTCATCGGGACTAGCGGGTACAATGAGCAGTTCTTC.

The J gene is TRBJ2-7, the V gene TRBV6-1; 10 nucleotides line up with TRBD2. The CDR3 contains 14 residues. The V gene's germline CDR1 is MNHNS and CDR2 SASEGT. V shed 4 bases, J shed 5 bases, and the junction held 5 bases outside the gene matches. The CDR3 DNA is TGTGCCAGCAGTGGAGCGGGAGGGCCACACGAGCAGTACTTC. The encoded protein is CASSGAGGPHEQYF.

V and J are TRBV29-1 and TRBJ2-5; perhaps TRBD1 as D (5 bases). CDR1 is SQVTM, CDR2 ANQGSEA, per germline. The CDR3 is made up of 14 amino acids. With 5 bases removed from V and 5 bases from J, the gap between germline ends came to 18 bases. The CDR3 nucleotides are TGCAGCGTTAAGACAGAAGAGGATTGGGAGACCCAGTACTTC. This codes for CSVKTEEDWETQYF.

This clonotype showed up just a few times. V gene TRBV7-3 combines with J gene TRBJ1-1; D is undetermined. Trimming left V 3 bases short and J 1 base short, with 9 bases between. Germline CDR1 reads SGHTA; CDR2 reads FQGTGA. This CDR3 comprises 14 residues. CDR3 protein: CASSLRAENTEAFF. The CDR3 region has the DNA TGTGCCAGCAGCTTGAGGGCCGAGAACACTGAAGCTTTCTTT.

The chain links TRBV2 to TRBJ2-3, with no clear D. With 7 bases removed from V and 4 bases from J, the gap between germline ends came to 12 bases. Germline values: CDR1 SNHLY, CDR2 FYNNEI. The CDR3 is made up of 13 amino acids. The CDR3 protein is CASTLTVPDTQYF. In DNA, the CDR3 is TGTGCCAGCACCCTGACTGTTCCAGATACGCAGTATTTT.

This clonotype was detected only a few times. This rearrangement joins TRBV7-8 to TRBJ2-3, with 7 nucleotides matching TRBD1. The CDR3 is 14 amino acids. V dropped 4 bases and J dropped 4; count of bases not matched to a gene: 5. From germline, CDR1 is SGHVS and CDR2 FQNEAQ. In DNA form, the CDR3 reads TGTGCCAGCAGCTCAAGACAGGGTTCAGATACGCAGTATTTT. Amino acids: CASSSRQGSDTQYF.

This sequence joins TRBV18 and TRBJ2-2; D may be TRBD2 (6 bases). Trimming removed 3 bases from V and 4 bases from J, with 12 bases in between. Germline V gene lookup returns CDR1 KGHSH and CDR2 LQKENI. The CDR3 is 15 residues long. CDR3 loop: CASSPAGLGTGELFF. CDR3 DNA sequence: TGTGCCAGCTCACCGGCGGGACTCGGCACCGGGGAGCTGTTTTTT.

The chain employs TRBV19 and TRBJ1-1; possibly TRBD1 for D (6 bases). Germline V gene lookup returns CDR1 LNHDA and CDR2 SQIVND (reference sequence). The CDR3 contains 15 residues. The V gene lost 7 bases and the J gene lost 3 bases, with 18 bases spanning the gap. The CDR3 sequence is CASTENRDGDTEAFF. CDR3 coding DNA: TGTGCCAGTACCGAGAACAGGGATGGGGACACTGAAGCTTTCTTT.

This clonotype was seen a few times. The chain links TRBV7-8 to TRBJ2-1; tentatively, D is TRBD2 (5 bases). The V gene lost 5 bases and the J gene lost 5 bases, with 13 bases spanning the gap. Germline assignment: CDR1 SGHVS and CDR2 FQNEAQ. This CDR3 has 14 residues. The CDR3: CASSQDLAHNEQFF. The CDR3 DNA sequence: TGTGCCAGCAGCCAAGACCTAGCCCACAATGAGCAGTTCTTC.

This clonotype has at least ten counts. J is TRBJ2-1 and V is TRBV12-3 or TRBV12-4, with 11 nucleotides matching TRBD2. This CDR3 comprises 15 residues. The V and J ends lost 3 bases and 6 bases, in that order; junction bases with no gene match: 4. The CDR3 DNA is TGTGCCAGCAGTTTCGATCTAGCGGGAGGCAATGAGCAGTTCTTC. Translation: CASSFDLAGGNEQFF.

As to this clonotype: An end of the junction differs from the germline gene, which may be a read error. V gene TRBV2 combines with J gene TRBJ2-1; D is unresolved. In germline, CDR1 is SNHLY, CDR2 FYNNEI. The CDR3 length is 11 residues. This chain's CDR3 is CASRTGNEQFF. The CDR3 nucleotides read TGTGCCAGCAGGACTGGCAATGAGCAGTTTTTC.

Notes on this clonotype: The CDR3 does not close with the conserved phenylalanine or tryptophan, likely indicating a read error. The chain combines TRBV5-6 with TRBJ2-7; no reliable D call. Trimming stripped 4 bases from V and 2 bases from J, with 13 bases between. Germline values: CDR1 SGHDT, CDR2 YYEEEE. This CDR3 region has 14 residues. DNA for the CDR3: TGTGCCAGCAGCATGTTGGAGCCACCCTACGAGCAGTACTAC. Translating it yields CASSMLEPPYEQYY.

This clonotype was picked up many times. Written as DNA, the CDR3 is TGCAGTGCTAGTTACGTTAACAATGAGCAGTTCTTC. It is translated as CSASYVNNEQFF. The chain carries TRBV20-1 and TRBJ2-1, with no clear D. In germline, CDR1 is DFQATT, CDR2 SNEGSKA (reference sequence). This CDR3 is built from 12 residues. V lost 3 bases, J lost 5 bases, and 8 bases lay in between.

This clonotype has just one count. V gene TRBV7-9 combines with J gene TRBJ2-3; D perhaps matches TRBD2 (5 bases). The germline V gene encodes CDR1 SEHNR and CDR2 FQNEAQ (reference sequence). V was clipped by 1 base and J by 0 bases, with 11 bases between them. The CDR3 loop spans 16 amino acids. This CDR3 is CASSLGSSTSTDTQYF. CDR3 coding DNA: TGTGCCAGCAGCTTAGGCTCTAGCACTAGCACAGATACGCAGTATTTT.

The table lists this clonotype with a few counts. V and J are TRBV25-1 and TRBJ2-5; D ambiguous. The V and J ends lost 5 bases and 0 bases respectively, with 7 bases between them. The CDR3 extends over 13 amino acids. The germline CDR1 and CDR2 sequences are MGHDK and SYGVNS. Here the CDR3 DNA reads TGTGCCAGCAGTTTGGCTTACCAAGAGACCCAGTACTTC. Translated: CASSLAYQETQYF.

This clonotype was found a few times. The CDR3 does not close with the conserved phenylalanine or tryptophan, likely indicating a read error. The DNA is omitted, as the CDR3 cannot be located on it reliably, and the CDR3 follows TCRdb's listing. The chain is built from TRBV4-1 and TRBJ2-5; the listed D gene, TRBD2, was not tested against the DNA. Germline CDR1 MGHRA, CDR2 YSYEKL. Inclusive of both ends, the CDR3 amounts to 20 amino acids. The CDR3 loop is CASSPSQDPGTSLARSTGSL.

V is TRBV28 and J is TRBJ1-1; D unresolved. V dropped 4 bases and J dropped 6 bases, with 21 bases sitting between them. The CDR3 spans 16 residues. Germline V gives CDR1 MDHEN, CDR2 SYDVKM. The CDR3, as DNA: TGTGCCAGCAGTTCGCCCTCCGGGTCACTCCGGGCTGAAGCTTTCTTT. It encodes CASSSPSGSLRAEAFF.